This T cell receptor beta chain is from a study of T cell responses to AZD1222 COVID-19 vaccine. Notes on the study in general: When two AZD1222 doses had been given, Spike-specific TCR breadth and depth rose. Across spike, vaccine-associated CD4 TCRs were found, dominant at 160-218 and 743-854.

In the case of this clone: Its antigen is undetermined.

The CDR3 runs to 16 residues. After removal of 1 base from V and 5 bases from J, the junction contained 4 bases not matched to a gene. Germline V gene data show CDR1 as LNHNV and CDR2 as YYDKDF (reference sequence). TCRdb keeps only in-frame clones here, not all; method: immunoSEQ multiplex PCR. Of about 93,000 clones listed, around nine tenths are singletons. Sample: peripheral blood, taken on day 0 of MenACWY control vaccination. This receptor was taken from an adult in good health. The chain couples TRBV15 to TRBJ2-7, with 14 bases matching TRBD2. The CDR3 sequence is CATSRGGTSGGNEQYF. CDR3 DNA sequence: TGTGCCACCAGCAGAGGGGGGACTAGCGGGGGTAACGAGCAGTACTTC.